These 8 T cell receptor beta chains originate from one sample sequenced in a study of T cells in women clearing cervical HPV infection. Sequenced by immunoSEQ multiplex PCR; TCRdb stores in-frame clones only, minus some. The sample data list about 20,000 clones. Sequencing was done on a sample of blood buffy coat. The receptor source for this set is a woman aged 18 to 75 with a cervical HPV16 infection that either progressed to CIN3+ or cleared (not recorded which).

With regard to this clone: The missing CDR3 end, 3 residues past where the read stops, is filled in from the germline J gene. The J gene is TRBJ2-1, the V gene TRBV7-3, with 7 bases lining up with TRBD1. The CDR3 length is 14 residues. Germline assignment: CDR1 SGHTA and CDR2 FQGTGA. Losses at the gene ends were 0 bases for V and 6 bases for J; bases not matched to a gene: 2. CDR3 amino acids: CASSLTGQSNEQFF. CDR3 DNA (partial): TGTGCCAGCAGCTTAACGGGACAGAGCAATGAG.

Turning to this clone: From the germline J gene comes the end of the CDR3, since the read stops 3 residues before it. V and J are TRBV20-1 and TRBJ1-1; 7 nucleotides align to TRBD1. CDR1 is DFQATT, CDR2 SNEGSKA, per germline (reference sequence). The CDR3 has 17 amino acids. J was trimmed by 4 bases and V by 4 bases; bases with no gene match: 18. The CDR3 here is CSATHRQGRPPFTEAFF. The sequenced CDR3 bases are TGCAGTGCTACCCATAGACAGGGTAGGCCTCCATTCACTGAA.

In regard to this clone: The sequence runs out 3 residues before the end of the CDR3; the remainder is reconstructed from the germline J gene. The chain recombines TRBV7-2 with TRBJ1-1, with D uncertain. Germline V lookup: CDR1 SGHTA, CDR2 FQGNSA. Trimming cost V 5 bases and J 5 bases, with 12 bases left between them. This CDR3 spans 13 amino acids. The sequenced CDR3 bases are TGTGCCAGCAGCCCTCACGCGGGGACTGAA. Its translation: CASSPHAGTE. The entire CDR3 is CASSPHAGTEAFF.

Comment on this clone: The read terminates 3 residues ahead of where the CDR3 ends, so the germline J gene completes it. The chain uses TRBV20-1 and TRBJ2-7, with 10 bases matching TRBD2. The CDR3 spans 15 residues. Per the germline V gene, CDR1 is DFQATT and CDR2 is SNEGSKA (reference sequence). V lost 3 bases and J lost 0; bases outside the gene matches: 5. Incomplete CDR3 DNA: TGCAGTGCTAGTAGACTAGCGGGCCTCTCCTACGAG. Its protein is CSASRLAGLSYE. The CDR3 as a whole reads CSASRLAGLSYEQYF.

As regards this clone: The read ends 3 residues shy of where the CDR3 ends; the end is completed using the germline J gene. This sequence joins TRBV29-1 and TRBJ2-2, with 10 positions matching TRBD1. Germline V gene sequence: CDR1 SQVTM, CDR2 ANQGSEA. V lost 6 bases, J lost 5 bases, and 9 bases stayed unmatched. The CDR3 loop spans 15 amino acids. CDR3 DNA, as far as it was read: TGCAGCGTCCAAGGGGACAGGGGAGGAACCGGGGAG. It encodes CSVQGDRGGTGE. The full CDR3 protein reads CSVQGDRGGTGELFF.

For this clone: Coverage ceases 3 residues before the CDR3 finishes, and the germline J gene fills in the end. This chain joins TRBV29-1 and TRBJ2-3, with 9 positions matching TRBD2. This CDR3 contains 15 residues. Germline values: CDR1 SQVTM, CDR2 ANQGSEA. CDR3 DNA (partial): TGCAGCAACATCGTCGGGTCAGCGGGGGGCGAGACG. Translation: CSNIVGSAGGET. Given in full, the CDR3 is CSNIVGSAGGETQYF.

In the case of this clone: The DNA ends 3 residues before the CDR3 does, and the rest of the CDR3 is filled in from the germline J gene. The rearrangement links TRBV19 to TRBJ1-1; 7 nucleotides agree with TRBD1. Germline values: CDR1 LNHDA, CDR2 SQIVND (reference sequence). The CDR3 extends over 13 amino acids. J was trimmed by 5 bases and V by 10 bases; bases with no gene match: 10. CDR3 sequence reads: CAIGGRGATEAFF. Partial CDR3 DNA: TGTGCCATTGGCGGCAGGGGGGCAACTGAA. The full variable domain, rest sourced from reference TRBV19 and TRBJ1-1, is DGGITQSPKYLFRKEGQNVTLSCEQNLNHDAMYWYRQDPGQGLRLIYYSQIVNDFQKGDIAEGYSVSREKKESFPLTVTSAQKNPTAFYLCAIGGRGATEAFFGQGTRLTVV.

Worth noting for this clone: With the read ending 3 residues before the CDR3 end, the germline J gene is used to fill in that end. The chain has TRBV19 and TRBJ1-1, with 9 bases aligning to TRBD1. The CDR3 consists of 18 residues. J was trimmed by 0 bases and V by 7 bases; bases with no gene match: 15. Germline CDR1 is LNHDA and CDR2 is SQIVND (reference sequence). CDR3: CASTPLAGTGLMNTEAFF. CDR3 DNA, as far as it was read: TGTGCCAGTACGCCATTAGCCGGGACAGGGCTTATGAACACTGAA.